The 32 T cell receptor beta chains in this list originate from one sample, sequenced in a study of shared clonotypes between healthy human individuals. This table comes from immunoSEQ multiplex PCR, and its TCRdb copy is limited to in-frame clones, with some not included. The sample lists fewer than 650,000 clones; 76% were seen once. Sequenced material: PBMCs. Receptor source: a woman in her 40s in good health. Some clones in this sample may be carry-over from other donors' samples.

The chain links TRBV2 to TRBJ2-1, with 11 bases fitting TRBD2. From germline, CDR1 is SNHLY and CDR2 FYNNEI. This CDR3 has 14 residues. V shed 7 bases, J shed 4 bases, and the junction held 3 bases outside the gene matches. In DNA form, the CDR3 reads TGTGCCAGCACTCCTAGCGGGGGGTACAATGAGCAGTTCTTC. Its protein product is CASTPSGGYNEQFF.

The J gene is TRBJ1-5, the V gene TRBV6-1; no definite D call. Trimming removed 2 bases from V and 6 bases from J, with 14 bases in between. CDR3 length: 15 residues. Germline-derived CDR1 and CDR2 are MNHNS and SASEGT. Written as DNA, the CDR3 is TGTGCCAGCAGTGAAATTGGCAGGCGGACTCAGCCCCAGCATTTT. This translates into CASSEIGRRTQPQHF.

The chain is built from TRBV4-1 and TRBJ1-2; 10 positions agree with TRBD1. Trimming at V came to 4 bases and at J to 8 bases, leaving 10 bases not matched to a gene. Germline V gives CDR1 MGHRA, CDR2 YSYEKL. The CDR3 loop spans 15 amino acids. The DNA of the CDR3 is TGCGCCAGCAGCCCCGGACAGGGGGGTTTTCGGGGCTACACCTTC. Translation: CASSPGQGGFRGYTF.

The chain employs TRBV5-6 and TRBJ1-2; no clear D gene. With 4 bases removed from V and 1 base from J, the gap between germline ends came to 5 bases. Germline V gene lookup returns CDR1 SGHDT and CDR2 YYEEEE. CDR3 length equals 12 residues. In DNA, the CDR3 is TGTGCCAGCAGCACTATTAACTATGGCTACACCTTC. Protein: CASSTINYGYTF.

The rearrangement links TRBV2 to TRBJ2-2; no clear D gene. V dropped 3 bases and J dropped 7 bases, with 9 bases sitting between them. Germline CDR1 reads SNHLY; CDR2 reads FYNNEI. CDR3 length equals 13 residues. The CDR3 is CASSDEWGGELFF. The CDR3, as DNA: TGTGCCAGCAGTGACGAGTGGGGCGGGGAGCTGTTTTTT.

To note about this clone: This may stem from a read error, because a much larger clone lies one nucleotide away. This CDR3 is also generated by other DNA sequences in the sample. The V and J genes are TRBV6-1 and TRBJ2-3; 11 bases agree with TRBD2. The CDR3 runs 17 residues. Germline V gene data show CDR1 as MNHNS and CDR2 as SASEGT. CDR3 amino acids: CASSEAIAGGPSDTQYF. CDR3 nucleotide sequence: TGTGCCAGCAGTGAAGCGATAGCGGGAGGGCCATCAGATACGCAATATTTT.

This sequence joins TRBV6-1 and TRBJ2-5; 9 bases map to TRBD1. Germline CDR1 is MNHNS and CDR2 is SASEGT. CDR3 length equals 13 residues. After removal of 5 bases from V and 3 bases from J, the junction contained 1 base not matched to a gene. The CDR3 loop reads CASSRDREETQYF. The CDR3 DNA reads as TGTGCCAGCAGTAGGGACAGGGAAGAGACCCAGTACTTC.

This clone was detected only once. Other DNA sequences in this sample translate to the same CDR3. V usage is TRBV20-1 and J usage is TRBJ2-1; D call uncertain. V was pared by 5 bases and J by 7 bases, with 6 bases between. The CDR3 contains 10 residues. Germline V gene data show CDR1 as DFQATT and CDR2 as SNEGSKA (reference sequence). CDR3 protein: CSARLNEQFF. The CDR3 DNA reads TGCAGTGCTCGCTTGAATGAGCAGTTCTTC.

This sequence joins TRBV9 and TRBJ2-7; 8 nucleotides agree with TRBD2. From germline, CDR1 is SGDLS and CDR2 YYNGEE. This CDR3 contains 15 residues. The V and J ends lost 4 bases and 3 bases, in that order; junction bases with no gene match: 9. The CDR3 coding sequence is TGTGCCAGCAGCCCTAGTACTAGCGGATACTACGAGCAGTACTTC. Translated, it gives CASSPSTSGYYEQYF.

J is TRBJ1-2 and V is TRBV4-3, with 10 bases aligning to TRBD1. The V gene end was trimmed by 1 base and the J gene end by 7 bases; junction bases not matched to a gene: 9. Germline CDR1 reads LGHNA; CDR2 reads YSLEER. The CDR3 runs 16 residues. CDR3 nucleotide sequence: TGCGCCAGCAGCCAAGCACGGGACAGGGGAAGTGGTGGCTACACCTTC. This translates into CASSQARDRGSGGYTF.

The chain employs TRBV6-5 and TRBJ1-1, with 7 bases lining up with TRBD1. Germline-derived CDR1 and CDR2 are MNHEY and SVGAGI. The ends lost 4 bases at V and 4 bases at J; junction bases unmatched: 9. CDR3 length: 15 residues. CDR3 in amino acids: CASSSRTGGITEAFF. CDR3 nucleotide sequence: TGTGCCAGCAGTTCCCGGACAGGTGGAATCACTGAAGCTTTCTTT.

This chain's CDR3 is CASSLVLHEQYF. Here the CDR3 DNA reads TGTGCCAGCAGCTTAGTCCTCCACGAGCAGTACTTC. This rearrangement joins TRBV7-8 to TRBJ2-7; D remains ambiguous. V shed 1 base and J shed 5 bases, with 6 bases lying between them. The germline CDR1 and CDR2 sequences are SGHVS and FQNEAQ. The CDR3 loop spans 12 amino acids.

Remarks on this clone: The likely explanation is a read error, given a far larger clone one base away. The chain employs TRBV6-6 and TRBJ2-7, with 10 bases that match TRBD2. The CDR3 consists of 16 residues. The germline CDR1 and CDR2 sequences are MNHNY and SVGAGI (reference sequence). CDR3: CACSYTASGSSYEQYF. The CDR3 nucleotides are TGTGCCTGCAGTTACACGGCTAGCGGGAGCTCCTACGAGCAGTACTTC.

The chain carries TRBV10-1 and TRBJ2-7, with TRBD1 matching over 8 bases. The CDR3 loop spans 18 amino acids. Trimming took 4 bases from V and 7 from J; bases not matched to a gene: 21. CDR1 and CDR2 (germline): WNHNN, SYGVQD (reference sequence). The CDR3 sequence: CASSGSPFVPGQEREQYF. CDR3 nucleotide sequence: TGCGCCAGCAGTGGGTCCCCTTTCGTACCGGGACAGGAGCGGGAGCAGTACTTC.

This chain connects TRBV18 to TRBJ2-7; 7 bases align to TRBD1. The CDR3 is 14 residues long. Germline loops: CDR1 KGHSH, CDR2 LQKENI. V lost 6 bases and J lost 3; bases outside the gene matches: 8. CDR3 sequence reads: CASSPTGENYEQYF. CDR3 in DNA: TGTGCCAGCTCTCCTACAGGGGAGAACTACGAGCAGTACTTC.

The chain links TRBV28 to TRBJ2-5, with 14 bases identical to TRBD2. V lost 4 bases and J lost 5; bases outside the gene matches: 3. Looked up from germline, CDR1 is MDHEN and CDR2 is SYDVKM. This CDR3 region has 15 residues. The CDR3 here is CASSSGLAGGETQYF. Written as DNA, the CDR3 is TGTGCCAGCAGTTCTGGACTAGCGGGAGGTGAGACCCAGTACTTC.

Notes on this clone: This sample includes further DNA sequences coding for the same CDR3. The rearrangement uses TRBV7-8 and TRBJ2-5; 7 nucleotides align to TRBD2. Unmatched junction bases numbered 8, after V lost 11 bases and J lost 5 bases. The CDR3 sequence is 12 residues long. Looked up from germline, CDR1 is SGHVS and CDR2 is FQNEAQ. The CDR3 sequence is CASGGSGETQYF. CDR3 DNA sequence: TGTGCCTCTGGCGGGAGCGGGGAGACCCAGTACTTC.

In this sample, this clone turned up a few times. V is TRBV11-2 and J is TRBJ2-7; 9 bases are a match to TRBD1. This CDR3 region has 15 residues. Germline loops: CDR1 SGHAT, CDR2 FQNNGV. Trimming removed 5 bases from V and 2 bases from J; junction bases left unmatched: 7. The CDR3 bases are TGTGCCAGCAGCGCCCTACGACAGGGGGCCTACGAGCAGTACTTC. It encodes CASSALRQGAYEQYF.

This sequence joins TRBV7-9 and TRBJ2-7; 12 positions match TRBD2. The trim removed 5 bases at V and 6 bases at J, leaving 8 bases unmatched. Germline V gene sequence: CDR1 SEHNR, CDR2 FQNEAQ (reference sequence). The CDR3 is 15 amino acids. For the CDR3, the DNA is TGTGCCAGCAGCACCCCTAGCGGGAGGGCGTTCGAGCAGTACTTC. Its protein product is CASSTPSGRAFEQYF. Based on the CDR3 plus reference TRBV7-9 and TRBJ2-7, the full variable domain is DTGVSQNPRHKITKRGQNVTFRCDPISEHNRLYWYRQTLGQGPEFLTYFQNEAQLEKSRLLSDRFSAERPKGSFSTLEIQRTEQGDSAMYLCASSTPSGRAFEQYFGPGTRLTVT.

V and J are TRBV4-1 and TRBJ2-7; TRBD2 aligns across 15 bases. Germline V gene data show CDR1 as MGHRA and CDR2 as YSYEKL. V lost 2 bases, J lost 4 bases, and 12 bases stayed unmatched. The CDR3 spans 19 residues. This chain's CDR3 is CASSQTPGLAGGSLYEQYF. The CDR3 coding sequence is TGCGCCAGCAGCCAAACCCCGGGACTAGCGGGAGGCTCCCTTTACGAGCAGTACTTC.

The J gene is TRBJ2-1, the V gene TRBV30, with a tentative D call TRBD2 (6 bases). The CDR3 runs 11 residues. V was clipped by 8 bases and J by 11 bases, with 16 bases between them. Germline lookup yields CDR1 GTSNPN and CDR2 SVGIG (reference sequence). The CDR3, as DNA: TGTGCCCTAGGAGGGCACCTCAAGCAGTTCTTC. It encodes CALGGHLKQFF.

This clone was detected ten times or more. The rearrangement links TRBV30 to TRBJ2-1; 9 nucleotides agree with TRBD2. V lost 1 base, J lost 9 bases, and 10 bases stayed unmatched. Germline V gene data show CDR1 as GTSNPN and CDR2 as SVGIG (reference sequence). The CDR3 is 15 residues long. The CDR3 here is CAWSGEPLAGSEQFF. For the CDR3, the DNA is TGTGCCTGGAGTGGGGAGCCGCTAGCGGGATCTGAGCAGTTCTTC.

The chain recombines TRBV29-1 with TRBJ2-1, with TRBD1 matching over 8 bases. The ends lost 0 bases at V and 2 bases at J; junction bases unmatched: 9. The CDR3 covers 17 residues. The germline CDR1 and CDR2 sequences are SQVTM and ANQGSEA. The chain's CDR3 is CSVEDPDRVDTYNEQFF. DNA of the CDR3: TGCAGCGTTGAAGACCCGGACAGGGTGGATACCTACAATGAGCAGTTCTTC.

CDR3 in amino acids: CSVTPWGGSHNEQFF. For the CDR3, the DNA is TGCAGCGTTACCCCTTGGGGGGGGTCCCACAATGAGCAGTTCTTC. V gene TRBV29-1 combines with J gene TRBJ2-1; 7 nucleotides align to TRBD2. Germline CDR1 is SQVTM and CDR2 is ANQGSEA. Trimming removed 5 bases from V and 5 bases from J; junction bases left unmatched: 12. This CDR3 is 15 amino acids long.

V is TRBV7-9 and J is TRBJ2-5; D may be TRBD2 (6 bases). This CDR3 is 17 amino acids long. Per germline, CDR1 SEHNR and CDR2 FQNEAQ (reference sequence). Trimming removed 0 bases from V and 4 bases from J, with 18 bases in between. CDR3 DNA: TGTGCCAGCAGCTTAGCGTTGGAGGGAGGAGGCCCAGAGACCCAGTACTTC. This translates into CASSLALEGGGPETQYF.

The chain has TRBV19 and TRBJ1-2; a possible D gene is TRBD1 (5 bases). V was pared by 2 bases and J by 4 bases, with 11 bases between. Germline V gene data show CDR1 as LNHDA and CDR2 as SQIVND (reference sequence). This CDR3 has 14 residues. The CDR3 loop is CASSIRGSPYGYTF. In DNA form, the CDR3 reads TGTGCCAGTAGTATAAGGGGTTCTCCCTATGGCTACACCTTC.

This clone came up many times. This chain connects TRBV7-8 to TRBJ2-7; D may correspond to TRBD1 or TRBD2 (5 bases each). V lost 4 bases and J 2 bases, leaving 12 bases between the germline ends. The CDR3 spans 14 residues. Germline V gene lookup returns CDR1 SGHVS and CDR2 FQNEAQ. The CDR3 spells CASSSRDGTYEQYF. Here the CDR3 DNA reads TGTGCCAGCAGCTCCCGGGACGGGACCTACGAGCAGTACTTC. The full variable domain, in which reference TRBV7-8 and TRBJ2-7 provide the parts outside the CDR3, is GAGVSQSPRYKVAKRGQDVALRCDPISGHVSLFWYQQALGQGPEFLTYFQNEAQLDKSGLPSDRFFAERPEGSVSTLKIQRTQQEDSAVYLCASSSRDGTYEQYFGPGTRLTVT.

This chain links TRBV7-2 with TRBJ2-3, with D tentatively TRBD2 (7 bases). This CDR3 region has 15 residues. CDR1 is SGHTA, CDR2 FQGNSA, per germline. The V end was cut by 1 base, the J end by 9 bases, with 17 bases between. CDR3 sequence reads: CASSLGASGQGTQYF. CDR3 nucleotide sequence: TGTGCCAGCAGCTTAGGGGCTAGCGGTCAGGGGACGCAGTATTTT.

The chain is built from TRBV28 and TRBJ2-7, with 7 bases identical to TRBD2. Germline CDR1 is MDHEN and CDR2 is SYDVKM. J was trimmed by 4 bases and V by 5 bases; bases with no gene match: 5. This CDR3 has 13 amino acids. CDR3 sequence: CASSTKLAYEQYF. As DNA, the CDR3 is TGTGCCAGCAGTACCAAACTAGCGTACGAGCAGTACTTC.

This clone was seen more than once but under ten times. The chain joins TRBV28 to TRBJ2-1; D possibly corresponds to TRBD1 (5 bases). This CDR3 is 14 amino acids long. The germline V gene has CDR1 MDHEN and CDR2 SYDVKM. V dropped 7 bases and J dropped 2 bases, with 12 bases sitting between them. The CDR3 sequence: CASKGPPTYNEQFF. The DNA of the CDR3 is TGTGCCAGCAAGGGGCCCCCTACCTACAATGAGCAGTTCTTC.

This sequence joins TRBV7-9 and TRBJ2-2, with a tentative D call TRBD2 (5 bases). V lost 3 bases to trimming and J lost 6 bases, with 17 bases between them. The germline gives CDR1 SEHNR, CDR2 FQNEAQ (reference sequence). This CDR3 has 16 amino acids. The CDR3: CASSFARVEGAGELFF. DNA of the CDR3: TGTGCCAGCAGCTTCGCCCGGGTTGAGGGTGCCGGGGAGCTGTTTTTT.

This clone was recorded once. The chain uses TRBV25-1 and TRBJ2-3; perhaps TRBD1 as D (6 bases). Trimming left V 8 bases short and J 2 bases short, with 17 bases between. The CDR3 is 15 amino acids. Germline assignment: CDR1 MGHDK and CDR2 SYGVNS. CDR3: CASSAPDSFTDTQYF. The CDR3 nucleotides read TGTGCCAGCTCGGCTCCGGACAGTTTCACAGATACGCAGTATTTT.